This record concerns one T cell receptor beta chain sequence. This clonotype was counted many times. Which antigen it targets is not known. Per-base quality was not reported, and no clone a single base away is much larger than it. PBMCs were isolated by Ficoll-Paque density gradient centrifugation. The sample was run on an Illumina NovaSeq 6000. TCRalpha and TCRbeta cDNA libraries were built by 5'RACE with constant-segment primers, adding sample barcodes and unique molecular identifiers. Trizol reagent was used to extract RNA from every sample. Library amplification was performed in two PCR steps, and a second sample barcode and Illumina TruSeq adapters were introduced in the second step. The libraries were sequenced on an Illumina NovaSeq using 2 x 150 bp paired-end reads. In the source study's methods: With migec v1.2.7, reads were demultiplexed and then collapsed into UMI-guided consensus sequences. Using mixcr v2.1.11, UMI consensuses were aligned to TRA and TRB V and J templates and then assembled into clonotypes. Clonotypes were classified as expanded or contracted when called significant by both edgeR and NoisET, with noise models trained on biological replicates. For edgeR calls, the cutoffs were a false discovery rate-adjusted p below 0.01 and a log2 fold-change threshold of 1. As an exploratory analysis of dynamics, max-normalized trajectories of the 1000 most abundant clonotypes were examined by PCA with hierarchical clustering. The CD4 or CD8 phenotype of responding clones was assigned using the separately sequenced CD4+ and CD8+ repertoires. The raw public data were reprocessed by TCRdb itself: fastp quality trimming at Q25, MiXCR clonotype calling, in-frame beta chains only. A single entry per CDR3 protein holds the most common genes and DNA from its merged rows. Clone size and V and J calls follow TCRdb, not the original study. For this sample the table gives about 400,000 distinct CDR3 sequences, of which 15% to 20% were detected only once. The ten largest clones add up to 20% to 25% of the sample.

This sample is drawn from a study of T-cell memory formation after mild COVID-19 (dated by TCRdb to 2020 to 2023). A note on the overall study: TCR sequence clusters from the two donors were largely donor specific. Two young, previously healthy adult volunteers, one female and one male, were included in the cohort. Longitudinal TCRalpha and TCRbeta repertoire sequencing tracked T-cell clones expanding and contracting after mild COVID-19 in two donors.

Deletion took 0 bases off V and 3 bases off J, with a span of 8 bases between the germline ends. From the cysteine up to the phenylalanine, the CDR3 has a length of 14 residues. Only the CDR3 region is kept as DNA, spanning 42 bases read in frame from base 1. The CDR1 and CDR2 encoded by the germline V gene are SGHRS and YFSETQ. The paper's findings and limits, for the study overall: Clones that contracted from day 15 to 85 showed balanced CD4/CD8 phenotypes, whereas a second wave of clones that expanded from day 15 to 37 leaned towards CD4+. Contracting CD4+ clones turned up mainly in the CM and EM memory subsets, whereas EMRA was where CD8+ clones were enriched. SARS-CoV-2 specificity of the second-wave clones peaking on day 37 was not confirmed. Only a couple of mild cases were covered by the study, and larger cohorts that include severe cases with pre-infection samples were considered necessary. The detection of some responding clones in pre-infection memory suggests that pre-existing cross-reactive memory T cells joined the SARS-CoV-2 response.

The receptor chain draws on TRBV5-1 and TRBJ2-3; the D gene lacks a confident call. This sequence was found in a man younger than 35 who had mild COVID-19 (a few samples of this study predate the infection). The sample titles of this study are shuffled in the database, so cell type and time point are left out; the donor was told from shared clones. Material for sequencing was PBMCs or a T cell subset sorted from them (not recorded which). The nucleotide sequence is given as TGCGCCAGCAGCTTGGCTTCGAAGACAGATACGCAGTATTTT. This gives the protein CASSLASKTDTQYF.